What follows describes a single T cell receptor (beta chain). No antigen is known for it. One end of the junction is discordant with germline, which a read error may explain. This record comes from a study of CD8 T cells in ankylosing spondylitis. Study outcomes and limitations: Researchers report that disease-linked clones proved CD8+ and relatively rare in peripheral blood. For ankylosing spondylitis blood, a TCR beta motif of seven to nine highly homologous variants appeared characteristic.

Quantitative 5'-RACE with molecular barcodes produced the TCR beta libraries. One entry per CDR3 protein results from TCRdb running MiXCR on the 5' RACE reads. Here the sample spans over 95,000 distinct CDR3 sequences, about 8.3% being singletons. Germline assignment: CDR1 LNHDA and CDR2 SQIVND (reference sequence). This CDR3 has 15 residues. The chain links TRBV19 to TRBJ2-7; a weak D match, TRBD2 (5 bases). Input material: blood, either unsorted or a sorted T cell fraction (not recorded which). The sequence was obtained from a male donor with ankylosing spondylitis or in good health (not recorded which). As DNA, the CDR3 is TGTACCAGTAGTATAAGGGTACGGGATGCGGCCGAGCAGTACTTC. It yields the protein CTSSIRVRDAAEQYF.